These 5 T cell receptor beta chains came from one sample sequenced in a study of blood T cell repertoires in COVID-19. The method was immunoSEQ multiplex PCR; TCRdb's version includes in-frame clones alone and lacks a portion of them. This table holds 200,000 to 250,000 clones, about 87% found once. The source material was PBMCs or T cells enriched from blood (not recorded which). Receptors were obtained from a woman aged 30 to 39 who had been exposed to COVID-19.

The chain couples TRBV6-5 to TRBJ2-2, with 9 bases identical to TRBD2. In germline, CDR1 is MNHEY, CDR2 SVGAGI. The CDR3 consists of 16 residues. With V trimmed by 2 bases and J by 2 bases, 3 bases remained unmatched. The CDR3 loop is CASSYPLAGNTGELFF. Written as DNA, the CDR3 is TGTGCCAGCAGTTACCCCCTAGCGGGAAACACCGGGGAGCTGTTTTTT.

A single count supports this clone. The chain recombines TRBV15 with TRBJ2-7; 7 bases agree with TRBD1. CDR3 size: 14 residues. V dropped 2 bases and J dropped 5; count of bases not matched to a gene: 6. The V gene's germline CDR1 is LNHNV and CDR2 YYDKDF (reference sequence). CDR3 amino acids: CATSRSPTGNEQYF. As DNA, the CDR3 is TGTGCCACCAGCAGATCCCCGACAGGGAACGAGCAGTACTTC.

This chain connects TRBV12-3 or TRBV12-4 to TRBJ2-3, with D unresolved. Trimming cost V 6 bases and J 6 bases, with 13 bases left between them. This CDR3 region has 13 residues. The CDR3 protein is CASSPFAADTQYF. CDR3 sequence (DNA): TGTGCCAGCAGCCCCTTCGCGGCGGATACGCAGTATTTT.

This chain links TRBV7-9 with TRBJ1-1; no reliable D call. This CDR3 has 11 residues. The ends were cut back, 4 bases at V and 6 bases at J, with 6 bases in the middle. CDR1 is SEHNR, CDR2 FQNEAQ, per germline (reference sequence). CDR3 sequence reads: CASSSLPEAFF. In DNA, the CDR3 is TGTGCCAGCAGCTCCCTCCCTGAAGCTTTCTTT.

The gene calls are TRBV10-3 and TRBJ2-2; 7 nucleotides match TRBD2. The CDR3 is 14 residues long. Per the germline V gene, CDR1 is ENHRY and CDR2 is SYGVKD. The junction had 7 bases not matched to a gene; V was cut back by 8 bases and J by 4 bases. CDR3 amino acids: CAIGREGFTGELFF. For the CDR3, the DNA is TGTGCCATCGGGAGGGAGGGGTTCACCGGGGAGCTGTTTTTT.